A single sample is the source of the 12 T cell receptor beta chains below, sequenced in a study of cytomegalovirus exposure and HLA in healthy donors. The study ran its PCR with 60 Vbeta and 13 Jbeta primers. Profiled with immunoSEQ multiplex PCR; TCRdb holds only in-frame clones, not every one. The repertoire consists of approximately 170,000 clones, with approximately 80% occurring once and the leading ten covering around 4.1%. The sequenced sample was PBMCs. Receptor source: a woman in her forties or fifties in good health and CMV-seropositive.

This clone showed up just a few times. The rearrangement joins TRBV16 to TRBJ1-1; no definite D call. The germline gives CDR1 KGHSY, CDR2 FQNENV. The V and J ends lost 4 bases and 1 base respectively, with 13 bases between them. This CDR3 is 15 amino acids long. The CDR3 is CASSRRRDPNTEAFF. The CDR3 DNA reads TGTGCCAGCAGCCGGCGCCGGGATCCGAACACTGAAGCTTTCTTT. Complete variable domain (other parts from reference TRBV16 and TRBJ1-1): GEEVAQTPKHLVRGEGQKAKLYCAPIKGHSYVFWYQQVLKNEFKFLISFQNENVFDETGMPKERFSAKCLPNSPCSLEIQATKLEDSAVYFCASSRRRDPNTEAFFGQGTRLTVV.

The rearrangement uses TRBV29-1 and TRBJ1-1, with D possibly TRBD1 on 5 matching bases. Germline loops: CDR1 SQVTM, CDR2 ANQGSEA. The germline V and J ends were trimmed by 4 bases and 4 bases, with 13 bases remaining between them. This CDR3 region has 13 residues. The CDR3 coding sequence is TGCAGCGTTGGTATACGGGGGAGCACTGAAGCTTTCTTT. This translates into CSVGIRGSTEAFF.

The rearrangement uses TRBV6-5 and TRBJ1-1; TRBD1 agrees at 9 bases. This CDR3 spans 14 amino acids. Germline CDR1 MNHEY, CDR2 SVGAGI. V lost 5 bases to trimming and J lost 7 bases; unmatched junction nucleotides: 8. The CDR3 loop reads CASSTAGTGHEAFF. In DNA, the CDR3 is TGTGCCAGCAGTACCGCCGGGACAGGGCATGAAGCTTTCTTT.

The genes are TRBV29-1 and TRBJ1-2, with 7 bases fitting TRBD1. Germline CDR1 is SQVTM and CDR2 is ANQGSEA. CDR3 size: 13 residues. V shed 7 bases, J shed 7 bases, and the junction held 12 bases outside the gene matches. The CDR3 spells CSAERGLSSGYTF. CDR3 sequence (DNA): TGCAGCGCCGAAAGGGGGCTCTCGTCTGGCTACACCTTC. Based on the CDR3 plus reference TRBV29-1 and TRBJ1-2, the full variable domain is SAVISQKPSRDICQRGTSLTIQCQVDSQVTMMFWYRQQPGQSLTLIATANQGSEATYESGFVIDKFPISRPNLTFSTLTVSNMSPEDSSIYLCSAERGLSSGYTFGSGTRLTVV.

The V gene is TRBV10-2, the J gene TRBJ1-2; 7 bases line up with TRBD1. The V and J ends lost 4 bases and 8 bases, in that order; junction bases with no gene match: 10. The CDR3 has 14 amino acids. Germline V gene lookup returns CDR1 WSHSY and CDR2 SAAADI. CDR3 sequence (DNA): TGCGCCAGCAGTGCAATCGGCAGGGGGTACGGCTACACCTTC. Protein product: CASSAIGRGYGYTF.

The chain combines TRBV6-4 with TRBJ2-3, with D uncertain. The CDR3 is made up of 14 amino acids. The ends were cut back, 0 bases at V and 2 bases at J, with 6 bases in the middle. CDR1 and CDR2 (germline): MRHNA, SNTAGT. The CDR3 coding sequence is TGTGCCAGCAGTGACTCCCCCATCACAGATACGCAGTATTTT. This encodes CASSDSPITDTQYF.

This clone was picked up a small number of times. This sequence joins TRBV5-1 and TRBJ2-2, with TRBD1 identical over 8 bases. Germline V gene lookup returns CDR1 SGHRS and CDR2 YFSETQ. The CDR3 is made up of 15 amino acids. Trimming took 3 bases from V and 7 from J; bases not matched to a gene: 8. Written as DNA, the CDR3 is TGCGCCAGCAGCTCAGGACAGGGATTCGTCGGGGAGCTGTTTTTT. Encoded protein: CASSSGQGFVGELFF. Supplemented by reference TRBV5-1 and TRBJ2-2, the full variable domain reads KAGVTQTPRYLIKTRGQQVTLSCSPISGHRSVSWYQQTPGQGLQFLFEYFSETQRNKGNFPGRFSGRQFSNSRSEMNVSTLELGDSALYLCASSSGQGFVGELFFGEGSRLTVL.

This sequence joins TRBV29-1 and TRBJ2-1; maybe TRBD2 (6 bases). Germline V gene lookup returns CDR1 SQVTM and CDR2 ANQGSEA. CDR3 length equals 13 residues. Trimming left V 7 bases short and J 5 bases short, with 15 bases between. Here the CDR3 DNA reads TGCAGCGCCTTCCCGGGAGTTCACAATGAGCAGTTCTTC. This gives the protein CSAFPGVHNEQFF.

The CDR3 spells CASSPPKGSGLHEQYF. The CDR3 DNA reads TGTGCCAGCAGCCCACCGAAGGGGTCGGGCCTCCACGAGCAGTACTTC. The rearrangement joins TRBV7-9 to TRBJ2-7; TRBD1 is a possible D gene (5 bases). Germline assignment: CDR1 SEHNR and CDR2 FQNEAQ (reference sequence). The V and J ends lost 5 bases and 5 bases respectively, with 22 bases between them. There are 16 residues in the CDR3.

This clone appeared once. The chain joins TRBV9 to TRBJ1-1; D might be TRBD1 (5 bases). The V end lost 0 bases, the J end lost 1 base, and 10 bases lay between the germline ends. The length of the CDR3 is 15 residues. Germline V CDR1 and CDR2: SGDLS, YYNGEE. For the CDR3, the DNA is TGTGCCAGCAGCGTAGCGCAGGGTCGGAACACTGAAGCTTTCTTT. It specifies CASSVAQGRNTEAFF.

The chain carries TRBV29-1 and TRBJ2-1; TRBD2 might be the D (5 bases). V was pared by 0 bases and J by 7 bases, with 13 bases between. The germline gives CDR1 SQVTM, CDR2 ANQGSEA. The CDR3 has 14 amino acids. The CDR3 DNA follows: TGCAGCGTTGAAGAGAGGGCCAAGGTGAATGAGCAGTTCTTC. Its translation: CSVEERAKVNEQFF.

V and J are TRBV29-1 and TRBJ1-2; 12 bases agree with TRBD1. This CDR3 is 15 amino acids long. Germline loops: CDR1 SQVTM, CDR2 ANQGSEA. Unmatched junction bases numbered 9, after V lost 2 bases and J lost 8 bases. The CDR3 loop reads CSVEKGDRGLRGYTF. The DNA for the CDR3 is TGCAGCGTTGAAAAGGGGGACAGGGGGCTGAGAGGCTACACCTTC.